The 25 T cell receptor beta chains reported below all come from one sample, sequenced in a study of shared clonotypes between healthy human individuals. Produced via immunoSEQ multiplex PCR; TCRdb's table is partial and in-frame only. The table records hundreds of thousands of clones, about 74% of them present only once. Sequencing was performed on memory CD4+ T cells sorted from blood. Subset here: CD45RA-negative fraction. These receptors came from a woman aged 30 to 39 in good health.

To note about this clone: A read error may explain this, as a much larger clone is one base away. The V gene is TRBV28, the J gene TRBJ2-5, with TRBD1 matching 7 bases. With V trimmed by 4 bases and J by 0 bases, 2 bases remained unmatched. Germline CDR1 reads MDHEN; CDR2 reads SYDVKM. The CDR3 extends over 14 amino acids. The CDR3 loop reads CASSSGTDQETQYF. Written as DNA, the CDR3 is TGTGCCAGCAGTTCGGGGACAGACCAAGAGACCCAGTACTTC.

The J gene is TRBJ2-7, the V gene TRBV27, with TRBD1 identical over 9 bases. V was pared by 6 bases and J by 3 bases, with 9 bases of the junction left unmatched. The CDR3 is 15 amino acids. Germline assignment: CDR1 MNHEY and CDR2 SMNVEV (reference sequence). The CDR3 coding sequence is TGTGCCAGCAGAAAGGGACAGGGTTACTTCTACGAGCAGTACTTC. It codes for CASRKGQGYFYEQYF.

CDR3 nucleotides: TGTGCCAGTAGTATGTTCGCGAACACCGGGGAGCTGTTTTTT. This gives the protein CASSMFANTGELFF. The chain is built from TRBV19 and TRBJ2-2, with D uncertain. This CDR3 comprises 14 residues. The germline V gene encodes CDR1 LNHDA and CDR2 SQIVND (reference sequence). V was pared by 3 bases and J by 0 bases, with 5 bases between.

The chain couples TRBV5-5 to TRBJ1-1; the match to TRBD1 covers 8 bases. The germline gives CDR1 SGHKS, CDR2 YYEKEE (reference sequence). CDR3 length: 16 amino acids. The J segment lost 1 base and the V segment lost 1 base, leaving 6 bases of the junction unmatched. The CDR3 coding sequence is TGTGCCAGCAGCTTGAAGTTCGACAGGGGGAACACTGAAGCTTTCTTT. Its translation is CASSLKFDRGNTEAFF.

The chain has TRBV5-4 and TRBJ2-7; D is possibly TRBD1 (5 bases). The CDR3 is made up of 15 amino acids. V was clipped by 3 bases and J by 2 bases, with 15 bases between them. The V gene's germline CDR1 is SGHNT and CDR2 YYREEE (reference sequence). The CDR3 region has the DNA TGTGCCAGCAGCTCTGACTCCCCCAGGGCCTACGAGCAGTACTTC. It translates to CASSSDSPRAYEQYF.

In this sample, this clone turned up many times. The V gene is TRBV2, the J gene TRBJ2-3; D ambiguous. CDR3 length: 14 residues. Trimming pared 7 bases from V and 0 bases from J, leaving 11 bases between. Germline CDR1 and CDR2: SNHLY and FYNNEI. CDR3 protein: CASKGSISTDTQYF. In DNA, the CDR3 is TGTGCCAGCAAGGGTTCAATAAGCACAGATACGCAGTATTTT.

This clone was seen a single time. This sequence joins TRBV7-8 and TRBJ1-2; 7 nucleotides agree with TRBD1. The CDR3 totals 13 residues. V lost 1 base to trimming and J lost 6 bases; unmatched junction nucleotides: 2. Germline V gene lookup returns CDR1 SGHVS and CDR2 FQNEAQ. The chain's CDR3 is CASSLDRGDGYTF. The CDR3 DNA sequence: TGTGCCAGCAGCTTAGACAGGGGAGATGGCTACACCTTC.

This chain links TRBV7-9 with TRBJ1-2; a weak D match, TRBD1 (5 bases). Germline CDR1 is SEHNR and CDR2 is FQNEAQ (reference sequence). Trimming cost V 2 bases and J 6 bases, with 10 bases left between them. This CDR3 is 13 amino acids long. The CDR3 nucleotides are TGTGCCAGCAGCTTAAGAGGGGATCATGGCTACACCTTC. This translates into CASSLRGDHGYTF.

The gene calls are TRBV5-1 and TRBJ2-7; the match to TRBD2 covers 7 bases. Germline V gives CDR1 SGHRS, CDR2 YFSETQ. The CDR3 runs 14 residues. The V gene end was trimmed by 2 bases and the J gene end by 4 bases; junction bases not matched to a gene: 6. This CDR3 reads CASSLEGGKYEQYF. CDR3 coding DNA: TGCGCCAGCAGCTTAGAGGGAGGGAAATACGAGCAGTACTTC. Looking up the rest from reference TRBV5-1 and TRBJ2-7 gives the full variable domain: KAGVTQTPRYLIKTRGQQVTLSCSPISGHRSVSWYQQTPGQGLQFLFEYFSETQRNKGNFPGRFSGRQFSNSRSEMNVSTLELGDSALYLCASSLEGGKYEQYFGPGTRLTVT.

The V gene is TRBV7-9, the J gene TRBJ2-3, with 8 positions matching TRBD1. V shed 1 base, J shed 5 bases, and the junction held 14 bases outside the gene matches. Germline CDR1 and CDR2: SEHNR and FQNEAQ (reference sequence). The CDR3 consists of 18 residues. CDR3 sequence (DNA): TGTGCCAGCAGCTTAGGTCTAGGACAGGGCCTTATGGGAGATACGCAGTATTTT. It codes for CASSLGLGQGLMGDTQYF. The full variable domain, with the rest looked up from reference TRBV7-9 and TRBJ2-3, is DTGVSQNPRHKITKRGQNVTFRCDPISEHNRLYWYRQTLGQGPEFLTYFQNEAQLEKSRLLSDRFSAERPKGSFSTLEIQRTEQGDSAMYLCASSLGLGQGLMGDTQYFGPGTRLTVL.

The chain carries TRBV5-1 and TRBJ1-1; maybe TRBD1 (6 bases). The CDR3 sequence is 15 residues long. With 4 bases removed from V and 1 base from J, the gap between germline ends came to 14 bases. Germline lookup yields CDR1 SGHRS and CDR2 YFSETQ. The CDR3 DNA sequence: TGCGCCAGCAGCCAAGACACCAGGGGGAACACTGAAGCTTTCTTT. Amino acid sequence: CASSQDTRGNTEAFF. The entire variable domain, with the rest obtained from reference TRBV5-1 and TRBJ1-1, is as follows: KAGVTQTPRYLIKTRGQQVTLSCSPISGHRSVSWYQQTPGQGLQFLFEYFSETQRNKGNFPGRFSGRQFSNSRSEMNVSTLELGDSALYLCASSQDTRGNTEAFFGQGTRLTVV.

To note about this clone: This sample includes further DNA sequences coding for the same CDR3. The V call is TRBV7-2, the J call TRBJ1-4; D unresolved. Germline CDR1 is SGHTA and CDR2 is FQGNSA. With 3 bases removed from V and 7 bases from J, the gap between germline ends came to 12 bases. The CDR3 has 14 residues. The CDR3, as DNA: TGTGCCAGCAGCTTGAGAGGGTTGGGTGAAAAACTGTTTTTT. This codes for CASSLRGLGEKLFF.

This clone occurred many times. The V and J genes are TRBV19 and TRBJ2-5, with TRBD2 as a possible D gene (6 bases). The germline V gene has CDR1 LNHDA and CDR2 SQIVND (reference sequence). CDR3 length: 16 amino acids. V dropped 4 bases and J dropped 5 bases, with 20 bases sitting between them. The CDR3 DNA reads TGTGCCAGTAGTACCCATGAGGGAGGACTCGGGGAGACCCAGTACTTC. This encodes CASSTHEGGLGETQYF. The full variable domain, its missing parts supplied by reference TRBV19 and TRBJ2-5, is DGGITQSPKYLFRKEGQNVTLSCEQNLNHDAMYWYRQDPGQGLRLIYYSQIVNDFQKGDIAEGYSVSREKKESFPLTVTSAQKNPTAFYLCASSTHEGGLGETQYFGPGTRLLVL.

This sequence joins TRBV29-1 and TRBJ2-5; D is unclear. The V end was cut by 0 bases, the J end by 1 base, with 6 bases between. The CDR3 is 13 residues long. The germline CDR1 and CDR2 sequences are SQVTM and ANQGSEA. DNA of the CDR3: TGCAGCGTTGAAGACGAGATCCAAGAGACCCAGTACTTC. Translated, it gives CSVEDEIQETQYF. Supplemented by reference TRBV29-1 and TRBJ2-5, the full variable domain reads SAVISQKPSRDICQRGTSLTIQCQVDSQVTMMFWYRQQPGQSLTLIATANQGSEATYESGFVIDKFPISRPNLTFSTLTVSNMSPEDSSIYLCSVEDEIQETQYFGPGTRLLVL.

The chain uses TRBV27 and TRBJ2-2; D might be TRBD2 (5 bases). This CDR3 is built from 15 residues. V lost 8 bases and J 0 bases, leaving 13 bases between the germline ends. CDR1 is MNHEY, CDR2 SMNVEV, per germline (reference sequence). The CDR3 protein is CASRLRRANTGELFF. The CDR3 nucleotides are TGTGCCAGCCGATTGAGGCGGGCGAACACCGGGGAGCTGTTTTTT.

The CDR3 protein is CASSLVLGEGSAFF. DNA of the CDR3: TGTGCCAGCAGCTTAGTTTTAGGGGAGGGTTCAGCTTTCTTT. The genes are TRBV7-9 and TRBJ1-1, with D perhaps matching TRBD1 (5 bases). The V and J ends lost 1 base and 10 bases respectively, with 16 bases between them. The CDR3 has 14 amino acids. Germline lookup yields CDR1 SEHNR and CDR2 FQNEAQ (reference sequence).

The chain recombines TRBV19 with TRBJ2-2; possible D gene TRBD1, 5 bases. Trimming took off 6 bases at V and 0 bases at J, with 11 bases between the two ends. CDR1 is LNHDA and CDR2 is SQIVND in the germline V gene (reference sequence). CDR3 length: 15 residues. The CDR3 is CASRYRNSNTGELFF. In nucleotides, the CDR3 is TGTGCCAGTAGATACAGGAACTCGAACACCGGGGAGCTGTTTTTT. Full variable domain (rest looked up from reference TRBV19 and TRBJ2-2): DGGITQSPKYLFRKEGQNVTLSCEQNLNHDAMYWYRQDPGQGLRLIYYSQIVNDFQKGDIAEGYSVSREKKESFPLTVTSAQKNPTAFYLCASRYRNSNTGELFFGEGSRLTVL.

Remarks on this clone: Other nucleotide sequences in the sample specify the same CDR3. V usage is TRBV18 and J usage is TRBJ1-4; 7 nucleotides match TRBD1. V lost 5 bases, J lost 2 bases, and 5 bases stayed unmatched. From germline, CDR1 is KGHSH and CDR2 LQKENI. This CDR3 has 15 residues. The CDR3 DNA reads TGTGCCAGCTCAAGAGGGGGCGCGACTAATGAAAAACTGTTTTTT. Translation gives CASSRGGATNEKLFF.

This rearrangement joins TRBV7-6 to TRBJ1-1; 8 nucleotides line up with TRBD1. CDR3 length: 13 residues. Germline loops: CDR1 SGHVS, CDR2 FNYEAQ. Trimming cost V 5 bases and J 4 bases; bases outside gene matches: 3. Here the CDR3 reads CASSLTGGTEAFF. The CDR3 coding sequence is TGTGCCAGCAGCCTTACAGGGGGCACTGAAGCTTTCTTT.

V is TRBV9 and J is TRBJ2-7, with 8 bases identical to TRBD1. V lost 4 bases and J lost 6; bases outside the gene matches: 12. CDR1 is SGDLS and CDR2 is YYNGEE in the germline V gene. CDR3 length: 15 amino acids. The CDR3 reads CASSYSSDRVSEQYF. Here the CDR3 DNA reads TGTGCCAGCAGCTATTCCTCGGACAGGGTATCCGAGCAGTACTTC.

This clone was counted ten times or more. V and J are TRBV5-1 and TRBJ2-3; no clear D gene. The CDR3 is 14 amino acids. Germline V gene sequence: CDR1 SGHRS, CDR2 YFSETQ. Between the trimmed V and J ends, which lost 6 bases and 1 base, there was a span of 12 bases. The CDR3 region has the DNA TGCGCCAGCATGGCAGCGAGCGGCACAGATACGCAGTATTTT. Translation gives CASMAASGTDTQYF.

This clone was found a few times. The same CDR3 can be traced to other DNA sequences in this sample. CDR3 in DNA: TGCGCCAGCAGCTTGGCACAGGGGGCTTCCACAGATACGCAGTATTTT. Its protein product is CASSLAQGASTDTQYF. The rearrangement joins TRBV5-1 to TRBJ2-3; TRBD1 matches 9 bases. V was clipped by 0 bases and J by 2 bases; unmatched bases: 4. CDR3 length: 16 amino acids. Germline CDR1 SGHRS, CDR2 YFSETQ.

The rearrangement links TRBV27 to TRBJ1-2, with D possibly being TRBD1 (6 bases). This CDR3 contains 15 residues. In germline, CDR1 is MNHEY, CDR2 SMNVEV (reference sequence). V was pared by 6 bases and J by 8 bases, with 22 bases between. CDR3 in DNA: TGTGCCAGCAGGGGCTCCAGGGGTAGGGTTGGGGGCTACACCTTC. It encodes CASRGSRGRVGGYTF.

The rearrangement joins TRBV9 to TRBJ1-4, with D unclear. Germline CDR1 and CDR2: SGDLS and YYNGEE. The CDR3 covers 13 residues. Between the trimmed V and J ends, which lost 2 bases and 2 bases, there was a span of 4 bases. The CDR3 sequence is CASSVGTNEKLFF. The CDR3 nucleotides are TGTGCCAGCAGCGTTGGGACTAATGAAAAACTGTTTTTT.

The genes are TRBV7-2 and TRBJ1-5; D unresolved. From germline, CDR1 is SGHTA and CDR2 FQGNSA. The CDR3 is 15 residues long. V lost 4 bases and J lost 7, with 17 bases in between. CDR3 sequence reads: CASSSGSAVEQPQHF. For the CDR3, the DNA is TGTGCCAGCAGCTCTGGGTCAGCAGTCGAACAGCCCCAGCATTTT.